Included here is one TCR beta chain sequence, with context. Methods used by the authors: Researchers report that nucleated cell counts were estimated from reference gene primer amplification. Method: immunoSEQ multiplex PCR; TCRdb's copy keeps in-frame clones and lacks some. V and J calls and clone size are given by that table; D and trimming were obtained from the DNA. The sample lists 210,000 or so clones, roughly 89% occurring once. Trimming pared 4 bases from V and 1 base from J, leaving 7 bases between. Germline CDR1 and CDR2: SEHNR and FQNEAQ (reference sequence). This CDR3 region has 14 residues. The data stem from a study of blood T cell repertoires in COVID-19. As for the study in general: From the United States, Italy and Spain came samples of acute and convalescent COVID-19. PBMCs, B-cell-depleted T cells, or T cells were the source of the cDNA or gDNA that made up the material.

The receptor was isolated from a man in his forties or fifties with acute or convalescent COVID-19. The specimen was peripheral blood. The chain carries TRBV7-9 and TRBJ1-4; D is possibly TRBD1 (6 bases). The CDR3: CASSSDRTNEKLFF. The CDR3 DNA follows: TGTGCCAGCAGCTCGGACAGAACTAATGAAAAACTGTTTTTT.